These 23 T cell receptor beta chains share one sample of origin, sequenced in a study of blood T cell repertoires in COVID-19. Clones were read by immunoSEQ multiplex PCR, and TCRdb kept only the in-frame ones, dropping some. This table has some 67,000 clones, 87% appearing once. Sample: peripheral blood. The receptors come from a man in his fifties or sixties with active COVID-19.

The chain employs TRBV19 and TRBJ2-5; TRBD2 aligns across 15 bases. This CDR3 has 16 amino acids. With 5 bases clipped from V and 5 bases from J, the junction kept 6 bases outside the gene matches. Germline CDR1 LNHDA, CDR2 SQIVND (reference sequence). The CDR3 coding sequence is TGTGCCAGTAGTCCGGGACTAGCGGGAGGTCGGGAGACCCAGTACTTC. Protein sequence: CASSPGLAGGRETQYF.

The V call is TRBV19, the J call TRBJ1-1; TRBD1 agrees at 8 bases. V trimming: 5 bases; J trimming: 10 bases; junction bases outside the gene matches: 18. Per the germline V gene, CDR1 is LNHDA and CDR2 is SQIVND (reference sequence). The CDR3 length is 16 residues. The CDR3 loop reads CASSSVSGTGGMAAFF. CDR3 bases: TGTGCCAGTAGTTCCGTATCTGGGACAGGCGGGATGGCAGCTTTCTTT.

V gene TRBV6-5 combines with J gene TRBJ1-1; 8 nucleotides align to TRBD1. The germline gives CDR1 MNHEY, CDR2 SVGAGI. The CDR3 is 14 amino acids. The V and J ends lost 4 bases and 7 bases, in that order; junction bases with no gene match: 8. CDR3 bases: TGTGCCAGCAGTTTCCGGACAGGGAGGGATGAAGCTTTCTTT. Encoded protein: CASSFRTGRDEAFF.

This rearrangement joins TRBV6-6 to TRBJ2-7; 7 bases agree with TRBD1. J lost 5 bases, V lost 2 bases, and 12 bases had no gene match. The CDR3 spans 16 residues. CDR1 MNHNY and CDR2 SVGAGI come from the germline V gene (reference sequence). The CDR3: CASSYRVGQPENEQYF. The DNA for the CDR3 is TGTGCCAGCAGTTACAGGGTGGGACAGCCTGAGAACGAGCAGTACTTC.

This clone came up a few times. V and J are TRBV19 and TRBJ1-6, with a weak D call TRBD1 (5 bases). Germline CDR1 is LNHDA and CDR2 is SQIVND (reference sequence). The ends were cut back, 10 bases at V and 8 bases at J, with 15 bases in the middle. The CDR3 spans 13 residues. CDR3 sequence: CATMAAGYSPLHF. The CDR3 coding sequence is TGTGCCACCATGGCGGCAGGGTATTCACCCCTCCACTTT.

The chain joins TRBV11-2 to TRBJ1-1; 10 bases line up with TRBD1. Trimming at V came to 2 bases and at J to 7 bases, leaving 13 bases not matched to a gene. Germline V lookup: CDR1 SGHAT, CDR2 FQNNGV. The CDR3 length is 17 residues. The DNA for the CDR3 is TGTGCCAGCAGCTTACGGGTTGACAGGGGGCAGAAAATTGAAGCTTTCTTT. It encodes CASSLRVDRGQKIEAFF. Looking up the rest from reference TRBV11-2 and TRBJ1-1 gives the full variable domain: EAGVAQSPRYKIIEKRQSVAFWCNPISGHATLYWYQQILGQGPKLLIQFQNNGVVDDSQLPKDRFSAERLKGVDSTLKIQPAKLEDSAVYLCASSLRVDRGQKIEAFFGQGTRLTVV.

The CDR3 sequence: CASSDGSPRVDTQYF. The CDR3, as DNA: TGCGCCAGCAGCGATGGGTCTCCGAGGGTGGATACGCAGTATTTT. The chain couples TRBV5-1 to TRBJ2-3; a weak D match, TRBD2 (5 bases). Deletions cut 4 bases from V and 6 bases from J, with 18 bases between. Germline-derived CDR1 and CDR2 are SGHRS and YFSETQ. There are 15 residues in the CDR3.

This clone was seen a few times. This sequence joins TRBV4-2 and TRBJ2-2; the D gene is possibly TRBD2 (6 bases). Per germline, CDR1 LGHNA and CDR2 YNFKEQ. The CDR3 is 15 residues long. Trimming left V 1 base short and J 3 bases short, with 9 bases between. As DNA, the CDR3 is TGTGCCAGCAGCCAAGGGGGGGAGGACACCGGGGAGCTGTTTTTT. Its protein product is CASSQGGEDTGELFF.

V is TRBV5-1 and J is TRBJ2-3, with 8 bases matching TRBD1. This CDR3 spans 14 amino acids. Germline trimming cut 7 bases from V and 6 bases from J; bases unmatched to any gene: 10. The germline V gene has CDR1 SGHRS and CDR2 YFSETQ. The CDR3 region is CASGDRSPGDTQYF. DNA of the CDR3: TGCGCCAGCGGGGACAGGTCCCCCGGGGATACGCAGTATTTT.

The V and J genes are TRBV29-1 and TRBJ1-5; 8 positions match TRBD1. V gave up 6 bases and J gave up 4 bases; unmatched junction bases: 5. This CDR3 is built from 13 residues. Germline CDR1 is SQVTM and CDR2 is ANQGSEA. Here the CDR3 DNA reads TGCAGCGTCTTGACAGGGGCAAATCAGCCCCAGCATTTT. It encodes CSVLTGANQPQHF.

Worth noting for this clone: One end of the junction fails to match germline, which may point to a read error. This chain links TRBV7-7 with TRBJ1-1; possibly TRBD1 for D (5 bases). The CDR3 has 14 residues. CDR1 is SSHAT, CDR2 FNYEAQ, per germline (reference sequence). The CDR3 spells CASSPLGGNTEAFF. The DNA of the CDR3 is TGTGCTAGCAGCCCCCTGGGGGGGAACACTGAAGCTTTCTTT.

This chain joins TRBV29-1 and TRBJ2-1; D gene unclear. This CDR3 contains 13 residues. V gave up 5 bases and J gave up 5 bases, with 13 bases separating them. Germline V CDR1 and CDR2: SQVTM, ANQGSEA. For the CDR3, the DNA is TGCAGCGTTTGTCCGAGGTTTAACAATGAGCAGTTCTTC. Translated: CSVCPRFNNEQFF.

The CDR3 bases are TGCAGCGTTATGGGAGAATGGAATGAGCAGTTCTTC. As protein: CSVMGEWNEQFF. The chain is built from TRBV29-1 and TRBJ2-1, with TRBD2 as a possible D gene (5 bases). CDR1 and CDR2 (germline): SQVTM, ANQGSEA. Between the trimmed V and J ends, which lost 5 bases and 7 bases, there was a span of 12 bases. The CDR3 has 12 amino acids.

The V and J genes are TRBV4-2 and TRBJ2-3; 11 bases are a match to TRBD2. Germline V gene lookup returns CDR1 LGHNA and CDR2 YNFKEQ. The CDR3 consists of 16 residues. The V gene end was trimmed by 0 bases and the J gene end by 6 bases; junction bases not matched to a gene: 5. CDR3 bases: TGTGCCAGCAGCCAAGAAACTAGCGGGAGAGGGGATACGCAGTATTTT. It translates to CASSQETSGRGDTQYF.

V usage is TRBV27 and J usage is TRBJ2-3; D possibly corresponds to TRBD2 (5 bases). Germline V CDR1 and CDR2: MNHEY, SMNVEV (reference sequence). The CDR3 has 14 amino acids. Trimming pared 3 bases from V and 0 bases from J, leaving 7 bases between. For the CDR3, the DNA is TGTGCCAGCAGTTTCCTAGCTAGCACAGATACGCAGTATTTT. This codes for CASSFLASTDTQYF.

The chain joins TRBV29-1 to TRBJ2-3; TRBD2 aligns across 9 bases. This CDR3 has 16 residues. Germline CDR1 reads SQVTM; CDR2 reads ANQGSEA. V lost 0 bases and J lost 6; bases outside the gene matches: 10. CDR3 region: CSVEERLAGRVDTQYF. DNA of the CDR3: TGCAGCGTTGAAGAACGGCTAGCGGGACGGGTGGATACGCAGTATTTT.

This clone was detected only once. The V gene is TRBV19, the J gene TRBJ2-7, with TRBD2 matching over 7 bases. The V gene end was trimmed by 9 bases and the J gene end by 4 bases; junction bases not matched to a gene: 6. The CDR3 length is 12 residues. Germline V gene data show CDR1 as LNHDA and CDR2 as SQIVND (reference sequence). The CDR3 loop is CASRGEGYEQYF. CDR3 nucleotide sequence: TGTGCCAGCCGGGGGGAGGGGTACGAGCAGTACTTC. The full variable domain, its missing parts supplied by reference TRBV19 and TRBJ2-7, is DGGITQSPKYLFRKEGQNVTLSCEQNLNHDAMYWYRQDPGQGLRLIYYSQIVNDFQKGDIAEGYSVSREKKESFPLTVTSAQKNPTAFYLCASRGEGYEQYFGPGTRLTVT.

V gene TRBV18 combines with J gene TRBJ1-6; D gene uncertain. V lost 3 bases to trimming and J lost 4 bases, with 13 bases between them. From germline, CDR1 is KGHSH and CDR2 LQKENI. The CDR3 runs to 16 residues. This chain's CDR3 is CASSPRTDSYNSPLHF. CDR3 coding DNA: TGTGCCAGCTCACCTCGGACGGACTCTTATAATTCACCCCTCCACTTT.

The chain has TRBV6-2 or TRBV6-3 and TRBJ2-5, with D maybe TRBD2 (6 bases). Germline CDR1 and CDR2: MNHEY and SVGEGT. The CDR3 totals 15 residues. Trimming cost V 4 bases and J 1 base, with 13 bases left between them. Here the CDR3 reads CASSFSVGSQETQYF. In DNA, the CDR3 is TGTGCCAGCAGTTTCTCAGTCGGGAGCCAAGAGACCCAGTACTTC.

This clone was found a few times. The V call is TRBV27, the J call TRBJ2-6; 10 bases match TRBD1. CDR1 is MNHEY and CDR2 is SMNVEV in the germline V gene (reference sequence). CDR3 length: 17 residues. The ends lost 4 bases at V and 1 base at J; junction bases unmatched: 4. CDR3 region: CASSSGTGVSGANVLTF. The CDR3 DNA sequence: TGTGCCAGCAGTTCCGGGACAGGGGTGTCTGGGGCCAACGTCCTGACTTTC.

The chain combines TRBV20-1 with TRBJ2-1, with 12 bases aligning to TRBD2. This CDR3 has 14 amino acids. Losses at the gene ends were 3 bases for V and 9 bases for J; bases not matched to a gene: 6. The germline CDR1 and CDR2 sequences are DFQATT and SNEGSKA (reference sequence). The CDR3 reads CSASRLAGDTEQFF. The CDR3 DNA reads TGCAGTGCTAGTCGACTAGCGGGAGATACTGAGCAGTTCTTC.

This chain uses TRBV6-6 with TRBJ2-7, with 9 nucleotides matching TRBD1. The CDR3 extends over 15 amino acids. The ends lost 2 bases at V and 3 bases at J; junction bases unmatched: 5. CDR1 MNHNY and CDR2 SVGAGI come from the germline V gene (reference sequence). The CDR3 here is CASSYAPGQGYEQYF. The CDR3 DNA sequence: TGTGCCAGCAGTTACGCGCCGGGACAGGGCTACGAGCAGTACTTC.

V gene TRBV7-2 combines with J gene TRBJ1-1; no clear D gene. V gave up 4 bases and J gave up 10 bases, with 10 bases separating them. This CDR3 is built from 11 residues. Germline V CDR1 and CDR2: SGHTA, FQGNSA. The CDR3 nucleotides are TGTGCCAGCAGCTCGCGGGCCCGAGCTTTCTTT. This sequence encodes CASSSRARAFF.